Each of the 12 T cell receptor beta chains below was sequenced from the same sample in a study of cytomegalovirus exposure and HLA in healthy donors. The assay was immunoSEQ multiplex PCR, and TCRdb's table has in-frame clones only and misses some. Of approximately 98,000 clones in the sample, approximately 85% are singletons; the top ten hold roughly 3%. What was sequenced was PBMCs. The receptor set was obtained from a woman aged 18 to 35 in good health and CMV-seronegative.

The gene calls are TRBV30 and TRBJ2-6; TRBD1 might be the D (5 bases). CDR1 GTSNPN and CDR2 SVGIG come from the germline V gene (reference sequence). Trimming cost V 5 bases and J 0 bases, with 5 bases left between them. The CDR3 contains 13 residues. The chain's CDR3 is CAWDSSGANVLTF. CDR3 sequence (DNA): TGTGCCTGGGACAGCTCTGGGGCCAACGTCCTGACTTTC.

To note about this clone: Other DNA sequences in the sample encode the same CDR3. The gene calls are TRBV25-1 and TRBJ2-5, with 8 bases fitting TRBD1. Germline V CDR1 and CDR2: MGHDK, SYGVNS. The V gene end was trimmed by 7 bases and the J gene end by 4 bases; junction bases not matched to a gene: 5. The CDR3 runs 13 residues. The CDR3: CASTGQEGETQYF. Written as DNA, the CDR3 is TGTGCCAGCACGGGACAGGAGGGAGAGACCCAGTACTTC.

This rearrangement joins TRBV2 to TRBJ2-1; D gene ambiguous. This CDR3 region has 12 residues. Germline V CDR1 and CDR2: SNHLY, FYNNEI. V dropped 6 bases and J dropped 0 bases, with 3 bases sitting between them. Written as DNA, the CDR3 is TGTGCCAGCAGGGCCTCCTACAATGAGCAGTTCTTC. Protein product: CASRASYNEQFF.

This chain links TRBV18 with TRBJ1-1; D remains ambiguous. V dropped 3 bases and J dropped 7 bases, with 18 bases sitting between them. CDR1 KGHSH and CDR2 LQKENI come from the germline V gene. This CDR3 spans 15 amino acids. CDR3 DNA sequence: TGTGCCAGCTCACCTATCCTAACCGGTCACTTTGAAGCTTTCTTT. Encoded protein: CASSPILTGHFEAFF.

The rearrangement links TRBV18 to TRBJ1-1; D possibly corresponds to TRBD1 (5 bases). This CDR3 spans 14 amino acids. The germline V gene has CDR1 KGHSH and CDR2 LQKENI. V lost 1 base and J 4 bases, leaving 10 bases between the germline ends. As DNA, the CDR3 is TGTGCCAGCTCACCACAGGGGTTGGGCACTGAAGCTTTCTTT. It translates to CASSPQGLGTEAFF.

The rearrangement links TRBV4-1 to TRBJ2-7; TRBD1 agrees at 9 bases. V lost 3 bases and J lost 4; bases outside the gene matches: 10. The CDR3 covers 16 residues. CDR1 is MGHRA and CDR2 is YSYEKL in the germline V gene. The DNA for the CDR3 is TGCGCCAGCAGCCAGCCTGGGACAGGGAGACTGTACGAGCAGTACTTC. It yields the protein CASSQPGTGRLYEQYF.

The chain uses TRBV6-6 and TRBJ2-1, with TRBD2 matching over 13 bases. The ends lost 5 bases at V and 6 bases at J; junction bases unmatched: 4. Germline CDR1 reads MNHNY; CDR2 reads SVGAGI (reference sequence). This CDR3 contains 15 residues. The CDR3 sequence is CASSTSGGAINEQFF. The CDR3 DNA reads TGTGCCAGCAGTACTAGCGGGGGGGCAATCAATGAGCAGTTCTTC.

V usage is TRBV5-4 and J usage is TRBJ1-1; D possibly corresponds to TRBD1 (6 bases). V was clipped by 4 bases and J by 5 bases, with 12 bases between them. The CDR3 is 13 residues long. The V gene's germline CDR1 is SGHNT and CDR2 YYREEE (reference sequence). The CDR3 coding sequence is TGTGCCAGCAGCGAGAACAGGGAGACTGAAGCTTTCTTT. It is translated as CASSENRETEAFF.

This chain connects TRBV12-5 to TRBJ2-1; TRBD1 matches 7 bases. This CDR3 is built from 17 residues. The V and J ends lost 2 bases and 2 bases, in that order; junction bases with no gene match: 9. Germline values: CDR1 LGHNT, CDR2 FRNRAP. CDR3 protein: CASGLSLRGITYNEQFF. In nucleotides, the CDR3 is TGTGCTAGTGGTTTGTCACTCAGGGGGATAACCTACAATGAGCAGTTCTTC.

At least ten counts were recorded for this clone. The chain recombines TRBV6-4 with TRBJ2-3; the match to TRBD2 covers 10 bases. CDR3 length: 15 residues. CDR1 MRHNA and CDR2 SNTAGT come from the germline V gene. With 6 bases clipped from V and 0 bases from J, the junction kept 3 bases outside the gene matches. The chain's CDR3 is CASSLAGESTDTQYF. The CDR3 DNA reads TGTGCCAGCAGCCTAGCGGGGGAGAGCACAGATACGCAGTATTTT.

The CDR3 region is CASSSGTGLIEQYF. The CDR3 coding sequence is TGCGCCAGCAGCTCCGGGACAGGCCTGATCGAGCAGTACTTC. V gene TRBV5-1 combines with J gene TRBJ2-7; 8 bases fit TRBD1. Looked up from germline, CDR1 is SGHRS and CDR2 is YFSETQ. The CDR3 has 14 residues. Trimming cost V 3 bases and J 6 bases; bases outside gene matches: 8.

The V gene is TRBV13, the J gene TRBJ1-6; a possible D gene is TRBD1 (6 bases). Germline V gives CDR1 PRHDT, CDR2 FYEKMQ (reference sequence). The CDR3 has 16 amino acids. Trimming stripped 4 bases from V and 1 base from J, with 11 bases between. DNA of the CDR3: TGTGCCAGCAGCTATGACAGGAGGTCCTATAATTCACCCCTCCACTTT. This translates into CASSYDRRSYNSPLHF.